These 29 T cell receptor beta chains originate from one sample sequenced in a study of T cell changes during pregnancy in multiple sclerosis. Data came from immunoSEQ multiplex PCR; TCRdb stores just in-frame clones and leaves some out. This table has about 35,000 clones, roughly 90% appearing once. The material sequenced was CD4+ T cells from peripheral blood mononuclear cells, taken in the second trimester of pregnancy. All receptors come from a female donor with multiple sclerosis, enrolled in a pregnancy study.

The rearrangement joins TRBV6-5 to TRBJ1-1; possible D gene TRBD1, 5 bases. V was shortened by 2 bases and J by 1 base, with 5 bases between the two germline ends. The CDR3 consists of 13 residues. CDR1 and CDR2 (germline): MNHEY, SVGAGI. This CDR3 is CASSYQGNTEAFF. CDR3 bases: TGTGCCAGCAGTTACCAGGGGAACACTGAAGCTTTCTTT.

The chain uses TRBV6-1 and TRBJ2-1, with D perhaps TRBD1 (6 bases). CDR1 MNHNS and CDR2 SASEGT come from the germline V gene. This CDR3 has 15 residues. Trimming took 6 bases from V and 6 from J, leaving 18 bases between them. CDR3 loop: CASRNGPDSVNEQFF. In nucleotides, the CDR3 is TGTGCCAGCAGGAATGGCCCGGACAGCGTCAATGAGCAGTTCTTC.

The rearrangement links TRBV29-1 to TRBJ2-1; D remains ambiguous. The germline V gene has CDR1 SQVTM and CDR2 ANQGSEA. The germline V and J ends were trimmed by 8 bases and 4 bases, with 18 bases remaining between them. The length of the CDR3 is 14 residues. The CDR3 coding sequence is TGCAGCCCCCTCCCTGGAGTCGGGTACAATGAGCAGTTCTTC. Encoded protein: CSPLPGVGYNEQFF.

This chain joins TRBV2 and TRBJ1-6, with TRBD1 matching over 9 bases. Trimming cost V 5 bases and J 11 bases; bases outside gene matches: 7. The germline V gene has CDR1 SNHLY and CDR2 FYNNEI. The CDR3 has 14 residues. The CDR3 DNA reads as TGTGCCAGCAGTCCGGGACAGGGAAAGACACCCCTCCACTTT. Its protein product is CASSPGQGKTPLHF.

The V and J genes are TRBV6-6 and TRBJ1-5; 7 bases are shared with TRBD1. The germline V gene has CDR1 MNHNY and CDR2 SVGAGI (reference sequence). This CDR3 spans 15 amino acids. Trimming removed 6 bases from V and 3 bases from J; junction bases left unmatched: 8. The CDR3 coding sequence is TGTGCCAGCAGAAGGACAGGCAATACCAATCAGCCCCAGCATTTT. Its translation: CASRRTGNTNQPQHF.

This CDR3 reads CASSVGGQGPEQYF. The CDR3 nucleotides are TGTGCCAGCAGCGTAGGGGGACAGGGGCCCGAGCAGTACTTC. This chain uses TRBV9 with TRBJ2-7; TRBD1 matches at 10 bases. Germline values: CDR1 SGDLS, CDR2 YYNGEE. CDR3 length: 14 residues. Losses at the gene ends were 0 bases for V and 6 bases for J; bases not matched to a gene: 3.

This chain connects TRBV7-3 to TRBJ2-5; TRBD2 matches 15 bases. The germline gives CDR1 SGHTA, CDR2 FQGTGA. The CDR3 has 18 residues. The J segment lost 5 bases and the V segment lost 4 bases, leaving 11 bases of the junction unmatched. CDR3 in DNA: TGTGCCAGCAGCTCCACCGGGACTAGCGGGGGGATCGTGGAGACCCAGTACTTC. It translates to CASSSTGTSGGIVETQYF.

The rearrangement uses TRBV7-7 and TRBJ2-7; 7 bases fit TRBD1. V lost 5 bases, J lost 2 bases, and 6 bases stayed unmatched. This CDR3 spans 14 amino acids. The V gene's germline CDR1 is SSHAT and CDR2 FNYEAQ (reference sequence). Written as DNA, the CDR3 is TGTGCCAGCAGCAAAGACAGGGACACCTACGAGCAGTACTTC. Amino acids: CASSKDRDTYEQYF.

CDR3 nucleotides: TGTGCCAGCAGCCCTCGACCCGGGACAGCTGATTCACCCCTCCACTTT. Protein: CASSPRPGTADSPLHF. This rearrangement joins TRBV11-2 to TRBJ1-6, with TRBD1 matching over 7 bases. V dropped 5 bases and J dropped 8; count of bases not matched to a gene: 12. Per the germline V gene, CDR1 is SGHAT and CDR2 is FQNNGV. This CDR3 is 16 amino acids long.

The chain links TRBV5-3 to TRBJ2-5, with D maybe TRBD2 (5 bases). TRBV5-3 is annotated as an ORF whose role is uncertain. With 0 bases removed from V and 5 bases from J, the gap between germline ends came to 14 bases. There are 15 residues in the CDR3. This CDR3 is CARSLGERSRETQYF. The CDR3, as DNA: TGTGCCAGAAGCTTGGGGGAGCGGTCCCGGGAGACCCAGTACTTC.

This clone was counted once. The chain combines TRBV7-6 with TRBJ1-1; 7 bases are a match to TRBD1. Germline V gene lookup returns CDR1 SGHVS and CDR2 FNYEAQ. Losses at the gene ends were 5 bases for V and 4 bases for J; bases not matched to a gene: 10. The CDR3 length is 15 residues. The CDR3 here is CASSPTGVGGTEAFF. The CDR3 DNA is TGTGCCAGCAGCCCCACAGGGGTAGGAGGCACTGAAGCTTTCTTT. The full variable domain, completed using reference TRBV7-6 and TRBJ1-1, is GAGVSQSPRYKVTKRGQDVALRCDPISGHVSLYWYRQALGQGPEFLTYFNYEAQQDKSGLPNDRFSAERPEGSISTLTIQRTEQRDSAMYRCASSPTGVGGTEAFFGQGTRLTVV.

The V gene is TRBV10-3, the J gene TRBJ2-7; the D gene is possibly TRBD1 (5 bases). Germline CDR1 reads ENHRY; CDR2 reads SYGVKD. V lost 0 bases and J 3 bases, leaving 9 bases between the germline ends. The CDR3 runs to 14 residues. CDR3 loop: CAISESNRYYEQYF. CDR3 bases: TGTGCCATCAGTGAGTCGAACAGGTACTACGAGCAGTACTTC.

This chain links TRBV7-3 with TRBJ2-3, with 8 bases aligning to TRBD1. CDR3 length equals 15 residues. CDR1 is SGHTA, CDR2 FQGTGA, per germline. With V trimmed by 5 bases and J by 2 bases, 6 bases remained unmatched. CDR3: CASSLGQGVTDTQYF. CDR3 DNA: TGTGCCAGCAGCCTAGGACAGGGTGTCACAGATACGCAGTATTTT.

This rearrangement joins TRBV18 to TRBJ2-7, with D tentatively TRBD2 (6 bases). V was shortened by 2 bases and J by 5 bases, with 13 bases between the two germline ends. The germline V gene encodes CDR1 KGHSH and CDR2 LQKENI. The CDR3 has 14 residues. The CDR3 is CASSPRQGGNEQYF. The CDR3 DNA reads as TGTGCCAGCTCACCAAGGCAGGGAGGAAACGAGCAGTACTTC. The complete variable domain, with remaining parts taken from reference TRBV18 and TRBJ2-7, reads NAGVMQNPRHLVRRRGQEARLRCSPMKGHSHVYWYRQLPEEGLKFMVYLQKENIIDESGMPKERFSAEFPKEGPSILRIQQVVRGDSAAYFCASSPRQGGNEQYFGPGTRLTVT.

The chain recombines TRBV19 with TRBJ1-3, with 9 bases that match TRBD1. This CDR3 has 15 amino acids. The junction had 8 bases not matched to a gene; V was cut back by 11 bases and J by 0 bases. Looked up from germline, CDR1 is LNHDA and CDR2 is SQIVND (reference sequence). CDR3 sequence: CAGDGQGSSGNTIYF. CDR3 nucleotides: TGTGCCGGGGACGGACAGGGGAGCTCTGGAAACACCATATATTTT.

CDR3 coding DNA: TGTGCCAGCAGCTTACAGGGGGCAATGGAGACCCAGTACTTC. Translation: CASSLQGAMETQYF. The chain combines TRBV5-4 with TRBJ2-5, with TRBD1 identical over 9 bases. CDR1 and CDR2 from the germline V gene are SGHNT and YYREEE (reference sequence). The length of the CDR3 is 14 residues. V trimming: 2 bases; J trimming: 5 bases; junction bases outside the gene matches: 4. Looking up the rest from reference TRBV5-4 and TRBJ2-5 gives the full variable domain: ETGVTQSPTHLIKTRGQQVTLRCSSQSGHNTVSWYQQALGQGPQFIFQYYREEENGRGNFPPRFSGLQFPNYSSELNVNALELDDSALYLCASSLQGAMETQYFGPGTRLLVL.

The gene calls are TRBV10-1 and TRBJ2-1; TRBD1 aligns across 7 bases. The CDR3 contains 14 residues. Germline lookup yields CDR1 WNHNN and CDR2 SYGVQD (reference sequence). V shed 6 bases, J shed 0 bases, and the junction held 2 bases outside the gene matches. The chain's CDR3 is CASSRGSSYNEQFF. CDR3 in DNA: TGCGCCAGCAGCAGGGGGAGCTCCTACAATGAGCAGTTCTTC.

This clone showed up just once. The chain couples TRBV11-3 to TRBJ2-1; 8 bases fit TRBD2. Germline assignment: CDR1 SGHNT and CDR2 YENEEA. CDR3 length equals 16 residues. Germline trimming cut 1 base from V and 7 bases from J; bases unmatched to any gene: 9. The CDR3 sequence: CASSLGASGGSNEQFF. CDR3 coding DNA: TGTGCCAGCAGCTTAGGAGCCAGCGGGGGTTCTAATGAGCAGTTCTTC. Full variable domain (remainder filled in from reference TRBV11-3 and TRBJ2-1): EAGVVQSPRYKIIEKKQPVAFWCNPISGHNTLYWYLQNLGQGPELLIRYENEEAVDDSQLPKDRFSAERLKGVDSTLKIQPAELGDSAVYLCASSLGASGGSNEQFFGPGTRLTVL.

The chain uses TRBV6-1 and TRBJ1-5, with 9 bases lining up with TRBD1. In germline, CDR1 is MNHNS, CDR2 SASEGT. J was trimmed by 11 bases and V by 0 bases; bases with no gene match: 11. There are 16 residues in the CDR3. This CDR3 is CASSEAIGTGREAQHF. As DNA, the CDR3 is TGTGCCAGCAGTGAAGCGATCGGGACAGGGCGGGAAGCCCAGCATTTT.

Only one count was recorded for this clone. The V gene is TRBV7-2, the J gene TRBJ2-3; D perhaps matches TRBD2 (6 bases). CDR3 size: 12 residues. The germline V gene encodes CDR1 SGHTA and CDR2 FQGNSA. V was trimmed by 10 bases and J by 2 bases, leaving 10 bases between them. The CDR3 DNA follows: TGTGCCATCACGGGGGACACAGATACGCAGTATTTT. Protein: CAITGDTDTQYF.

This clone was detected a few times. The chain carries TRBV18 and TRBJ1-3, with 8 bases lining up with TRBD1. The CDR3 has 16 amino acids. Germline CDR1 reads KGHSH; CDR2 reads LQKENI. The J segment lost 4 bases and the V segment lost 8 bases, leaving 13 bases of the junction unmatched. The CDR3 region has the DNA TGTGCCAGCCTCCCAGGGGGCGCGTCTTTGGGAAACACCATATATTTT. This encodes CASLPGGASLGNTIYF.

This sequence joins TRBV7-2 and TRBJ2-3; possibly TRBD2 for D (6 bases). This CDR3 contains 17 residues. V was trimmed by 8 bases and J by 5 bases, leaving 26 bases between them. The germline CDR1 and CDR2 sequences are SGHTA and FQGNSA. The CDR3: CASQMGSGSRRGDTQYF. The CDR3 DNA is TGTGCCAGCCAGATGGGGTCGGGTTCCCGGCGGGGAGATACGCAGTATTTT. Based on the CDR3 plus reference TRBV7-2 and TRBJ2-3, the full variable domain is GAGVSQSPSNKVTEKGKDVELRCDPISGHTALYWYRQSLGQGLEFLIYFQGNSAPDKSGLPSDRFSAERTGGSVSTLTIQRTQQEDSAVYLCASQMGSGSRRGDTQYFGPGTRLTVL.

The rearrangement joins TRBV19 to TRBJ2-5; 7 positions agree with TRBD1. CDR3 length equals 13 residues. V was pared by 7 bases and J by 9 bases, with 11 bases of the junction left unmatched. Germline lookup yields CDR1 LNHDA and CDR2 SQIVND (reference sequence). The CDR3 nucleotides are TGTGCCAGTACCAGGACAGGCGGTGTGGCCCAGTACTTC. It codes for CASTRTGGVAQYF.

In this sample, this clone turned up a few times. V gene TRBV19 combines with J gene TRBJ1-3, with 8 bases aligning to TRBD1. Germline V lookup: CDR1 LNHDA, CDR2 SQIVND (reference sequence). This CDR3 has 19 amino acids. V dropped 3 bases and J dropped 4; count of bases not matched to a gene: 17. CDR3: CASSISTGGAEGSGNTIYF. CDR3 DNA: TGTGCCAGTAGTATTAGCACAGGGGGTGCCGAGGGCTCCGGAAACACCATATATTTT.

The V call is TRBV27, the J call TRBJ1-4; TRBD1 is a possible D gene (5 bases). CDR1 is MNHEY and CDR2 is SMNVEV in the germline V gene (reference sequence). V lost 3 bases and J 8 bases, leaving 10 bases between the germline ends. The CDR3 spans 13 residues. The CDR3 DNA follows: TGTGCCAGCAGTTTCAGGGTGGGGGAAAAACTGTTTTTT. Its translation is CASSFRVGEKLFF.

The CDR3: CASSTPTGGASYEQYF. CDR3 coding DNA: TGTGCCAGTAGTACCCCGACAGGGGGCGCGTCCTACGAGCAGTACTTC. The chain joins TRBV19 to TRBJ2-7; 10 bases fit TRBD1. The trim removed 4 bases at V and 1 base at J, leaving 7 bases unmatched. Germline V gene sequence: CDR1 LNHDA, CDR2 SQIVND (reference sequence). This CDR3 contains 16 residues.

This clone turned up a few times. The same CDR3 arises from other DNA sequences in this sample as well. The chain links TRBV29-1 to TRBJ1-1, with TRBD1 matching over 7 bases. The V gene end was trimmed by 7 bases and the J gene end by 3 bases; junction bases not matched to a gene: 5. The CDR3 sequence is 12 residues long. Germline V lookup: CDR1 SQVTM, CDR2 ANQGSEA. CDR3 sequence reads: CSARQGDTEAFF. As DNA, the CDR3 is TGCAGCGCCAGACAGGGAGACACTGAAGCTTTCTTT.

This clone was seen a few times. The V call is TRBV7-9, the J call TRBJ1-2, with a possible D match to TRBD1 (6 bases). Germline loops: CDR1 SEHNR, CDR2 FQNEAQ (reference sequence). The CDR3 runs 14 residues. V lost 1 base to trimming and J lost 7 bases, with 13 bases between them. CDR3 loop: CASSLGPGDGGYTF. The CDR3 DNA sequence: TGTGCCAGCAGCTTAGGTCCAGGGGACGGTGGCTACACCTTC. Complete variable domain (other parts from reference TRBV7-9 and TRBJ1-2): DTGVSQNPRHKITKRGQNVTFRCDPISEHNRLYWYRQTLGQGPEFLTYFQNEAQLEKSRLLSDRFSAERPKGSFSTLEIQRTEQGDSAMYLCASSLGPGDGGYTFGSGTRLTVV.

The rearrangement joins TRBV9 to TRBJ2-3; 11 nucleotides align to TRBD2. The CDR3 extends over 16 amino acids. Losses at the gene ends were 3 bases for V and 9 bases for J; bases not matched to a gene: 12. Per germline, CDR1 SGDLS and CDR2 YYNGEE. CDR3 in DNA: TGTGCCAGCAGCGCAACGACTAGCGGGGCACAGAGAACGCAGTATTTT. Amino acids: CASSATTSGAQRTQYF.